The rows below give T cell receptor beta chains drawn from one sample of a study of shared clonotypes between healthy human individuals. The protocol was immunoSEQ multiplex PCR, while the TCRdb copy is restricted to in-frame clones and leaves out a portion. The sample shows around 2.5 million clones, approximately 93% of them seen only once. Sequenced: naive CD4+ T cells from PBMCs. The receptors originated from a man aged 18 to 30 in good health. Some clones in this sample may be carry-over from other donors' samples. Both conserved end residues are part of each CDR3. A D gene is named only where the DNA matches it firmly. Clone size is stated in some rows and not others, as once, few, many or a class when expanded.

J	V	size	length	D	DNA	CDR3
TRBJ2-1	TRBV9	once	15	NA	TGTGCCAGCAGCGTTGGTGGATGGGTAGACAATGAGCAGTTCTTC	CASSVGGWVDNEQFF
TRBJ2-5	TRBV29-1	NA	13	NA	TGCAGCGTGGCCGGTGGCCCTCCTGAGACCCAGTACTTC	CSVAGGPPETQYF
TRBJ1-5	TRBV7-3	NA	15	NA	TGTGCCAGCAGCCGGACGGGGGGTAGCAATCAGCCCCAGCATTTT	CASSRTGGSNQPQHF
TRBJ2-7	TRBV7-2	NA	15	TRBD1	TGCGCCAGCAGCCAAGATTCAAGACAGGGAGCCGAGCAGTACTTC	CASSQDSRQGAEQYF
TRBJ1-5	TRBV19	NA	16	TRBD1	TGTGCCAGTAACAACCCCGGGACAGATCTCAATCAGCCCCAGCATTTT	CASNNPGTDLNQPQHF
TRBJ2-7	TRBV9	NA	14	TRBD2	TGTGCCAGCAGCGTTGGCGGGAGCGCCTACGAGCAGTACTTC	CASSVGGSAYEQYF
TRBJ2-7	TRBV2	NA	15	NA	TGTGCCAGCAGTGAAGGGGACGTGGGGGCGTACGAGCAGTACTTC	CASSEGDVGAYEQYF
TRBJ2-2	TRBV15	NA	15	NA	TGTGCCACCGAGATAGAGGACAGAAGGACCGGGGAGCTGTTTTTT	CATEIEDRRTGELFF
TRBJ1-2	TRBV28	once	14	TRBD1	TGTGCCAGCAGTATGCTGGGACAGGGGGTTGGCTACACCTTC	CASSMLGQGVGYTF
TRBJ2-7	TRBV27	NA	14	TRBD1	TGTGCCTTTCAAAGACACCTCAGGGGGAGCGAGCAGTACTTC	CAFQRHLRGSEQYF
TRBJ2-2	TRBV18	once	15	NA	TGTGCCAGCTCACCATTTGGAGGGGGCACCGGGGAGCTGTTTTTT	CASSPFGGGTGELFF
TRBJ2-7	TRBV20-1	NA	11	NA	TGCAGTGCTAGAGGTGGAGCCGAGCAGTACTTC	CSARGGAEQYF
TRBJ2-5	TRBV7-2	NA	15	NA	TGTGCCAGCAGCTTAGGGGGCGGAGCTCAAGAGACCCAGTACTTC	CASSLGGGAQETQYF
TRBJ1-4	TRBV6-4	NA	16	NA	TGTGCCAGCAGTGCACATTCAGGGTCAACTAATGAAAAACTGTTTTTT	CASSAHSGSTNEKLFF
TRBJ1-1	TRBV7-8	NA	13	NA	TGTGCCAGCAGCCCCGGCGATGACACTGAAGCTTTCTTT	CASSPGDDTEAFF
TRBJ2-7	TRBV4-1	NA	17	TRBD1	TGCGCCAGCAGCCGAAGGGACACAGGGACAGACTCCTACGAGCAGTACTTC	CASSRRDTGTDSYEQYF
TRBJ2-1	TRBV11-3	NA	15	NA	TGTGCCAGCAGTCCCGGGAGCTTCTCCTACAATGAGCAGTTCTTC	CASSPGSFSYNEQFF
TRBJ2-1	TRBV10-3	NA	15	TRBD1	TGTGCCATCAGTGAGGGACAGGGGGCCTACAATGAGCAGTTCTTC	CAISEGQGAYNEQFF
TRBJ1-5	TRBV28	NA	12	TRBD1	TGTGCCAGCGGACAGGGGGCTCAGCCCCAGCATTTT	CASGQGAQPQHF
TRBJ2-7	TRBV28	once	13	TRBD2	TGTGCCAGCAGTTTCGGGAGGTCCTACGAGCAGTACTTC	CASSFGRSYEQYF
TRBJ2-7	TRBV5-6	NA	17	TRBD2	TGTGCCAGCAGCTTAATTTCAGGTAGCGGGATGGCCTACGAGCAGTACTTC	CASSLISGSGMAYEQYF
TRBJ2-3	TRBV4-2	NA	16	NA	TGTGCCAGCAGCCAAGCCCCCTTAGGGGGCACAGATACGCAGTATTTT	CASSQAPLGGTDTQYF
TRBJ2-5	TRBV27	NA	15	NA	TGTGCCAGCAGTACCCCTGGCCGTGCCCCGGAGACCCAGTACTTC	CASSTPGRAPETQYF
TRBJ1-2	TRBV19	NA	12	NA	TGTGCCAGTAGTGTGCGCGGCTATGGCTACACCTTC	CASSVRGYGYTF
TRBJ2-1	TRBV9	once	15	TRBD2	TGTGCCAGCAGCGTAGAAGGGACTAGCGGGAATGAGCAGTTCTTC	CASSVEGTSGNEQFF